This T cell receptor (beta chain) was documented in a study of blood T cell repertoires in COVID-19. Across the study: The cDNA or gDNA used as material had been derived from T cells, B-cell-depleted T cells, or PBMCs.

V was clipped by 2 bases and J by 4 bases; unmatched bases: 7. Looked up from germline, CDR1 is MNHEY and CDR2 is SMNVEV (reference sequence). The CDR3 is made up of 16 amino acids. This clone was detected only once. As originally analysed: Amplified reference gene primers provided the basis for estimating nucleated cell counts. Repertoires were generated with immunoSEQ multiplex PCR, while TCRdb's copy carries only in-frame clones and drops some. V and J calls plus clone size are reproduced from that table; the DNA served to infer D and trimming. This sample has roughly 250,000 clones, with about nine tenths found just once.

This TCR was sampled from a middle-aged woman with acute or convalescent COVID-19. The material sequenced was peripheral blood. The chain has TRBV27 and TRBJ1-5, with 8 bases identical to TRBD1. The CDR3 bases are TGTGCCAGCAGTTTAGTATGGACAGGGTGGAATCAGCCCCAGCATTTT. It translates to CASSLVWTGWNQPQHF.